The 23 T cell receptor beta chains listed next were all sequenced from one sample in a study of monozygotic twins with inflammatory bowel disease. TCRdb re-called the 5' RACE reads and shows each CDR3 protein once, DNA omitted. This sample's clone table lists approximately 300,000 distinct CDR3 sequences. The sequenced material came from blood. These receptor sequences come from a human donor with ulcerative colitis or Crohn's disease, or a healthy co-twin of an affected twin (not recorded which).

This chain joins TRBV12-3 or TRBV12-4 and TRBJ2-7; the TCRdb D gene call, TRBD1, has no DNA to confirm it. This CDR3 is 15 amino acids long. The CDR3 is CSSSPGTGNRHEQYF.

Here the CDR3 reads CASSRQWDQETQYF. The chain links TRBV18 to TRBJ2-5. The length of the CDR3 is 14 residues. Germline-derived CDR1 and CDR2 are KGHSH and LQKENI.

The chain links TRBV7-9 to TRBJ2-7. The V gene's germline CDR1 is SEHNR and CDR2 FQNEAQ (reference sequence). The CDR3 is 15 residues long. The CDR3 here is CASSLRQGDAYEQYF.

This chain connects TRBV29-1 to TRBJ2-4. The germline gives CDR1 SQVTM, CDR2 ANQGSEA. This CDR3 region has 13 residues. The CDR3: CSVGLWEQNIQYF.

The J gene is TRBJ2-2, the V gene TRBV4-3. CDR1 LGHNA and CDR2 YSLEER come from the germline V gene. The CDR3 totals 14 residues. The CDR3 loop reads CASSQQENTGELFF.

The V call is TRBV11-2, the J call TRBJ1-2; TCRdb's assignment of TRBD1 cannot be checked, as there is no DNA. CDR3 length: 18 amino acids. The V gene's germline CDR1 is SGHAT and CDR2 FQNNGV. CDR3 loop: CASSLGLGGSGAIYGYTF.

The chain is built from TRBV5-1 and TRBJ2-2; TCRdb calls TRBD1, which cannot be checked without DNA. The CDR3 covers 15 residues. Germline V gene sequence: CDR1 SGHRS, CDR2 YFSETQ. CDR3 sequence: CASSRGTTNTGELFF.

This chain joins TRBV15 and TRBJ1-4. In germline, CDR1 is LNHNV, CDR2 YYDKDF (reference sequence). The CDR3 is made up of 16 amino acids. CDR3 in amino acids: CATSRGEGATNEKLFF.

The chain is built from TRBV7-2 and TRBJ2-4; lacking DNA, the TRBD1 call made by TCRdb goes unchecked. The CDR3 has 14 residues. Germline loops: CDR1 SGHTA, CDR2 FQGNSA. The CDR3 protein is CASSRSSGQHIINF.

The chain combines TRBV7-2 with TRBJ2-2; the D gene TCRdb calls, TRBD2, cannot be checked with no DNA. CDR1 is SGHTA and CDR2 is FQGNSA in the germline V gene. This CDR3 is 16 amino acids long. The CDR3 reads CASSSGLVPNTGELFF.

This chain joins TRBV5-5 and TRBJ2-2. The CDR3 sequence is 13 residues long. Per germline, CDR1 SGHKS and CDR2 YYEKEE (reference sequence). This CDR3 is CASHPRDTGELFF.

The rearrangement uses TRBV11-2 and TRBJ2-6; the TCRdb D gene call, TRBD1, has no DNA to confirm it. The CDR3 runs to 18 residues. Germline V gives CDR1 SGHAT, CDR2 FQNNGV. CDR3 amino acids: CASQPRDWGVSGANVLTF.

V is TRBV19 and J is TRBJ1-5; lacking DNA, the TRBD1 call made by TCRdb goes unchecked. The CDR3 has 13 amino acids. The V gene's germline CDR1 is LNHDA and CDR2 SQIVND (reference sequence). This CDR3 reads CASTNPGAQPQHF.

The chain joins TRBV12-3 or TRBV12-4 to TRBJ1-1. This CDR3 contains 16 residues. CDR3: CASSFQGLALNTEAFF.

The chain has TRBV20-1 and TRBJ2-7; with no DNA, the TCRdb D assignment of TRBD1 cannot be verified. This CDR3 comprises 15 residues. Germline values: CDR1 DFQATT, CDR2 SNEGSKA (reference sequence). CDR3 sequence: CSAPEPNRAVAEQYF.

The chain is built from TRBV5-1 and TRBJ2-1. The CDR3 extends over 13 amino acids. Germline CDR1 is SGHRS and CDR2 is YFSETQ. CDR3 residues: CASSTFPSNEQFF.

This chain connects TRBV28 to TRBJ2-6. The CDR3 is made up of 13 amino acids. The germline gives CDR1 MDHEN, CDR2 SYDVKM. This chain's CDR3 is CASSFTGANVLTF.

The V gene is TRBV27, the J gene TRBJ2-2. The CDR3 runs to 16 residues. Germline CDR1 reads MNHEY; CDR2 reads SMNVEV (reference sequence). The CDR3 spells CASSSPSRSNTGELFF.

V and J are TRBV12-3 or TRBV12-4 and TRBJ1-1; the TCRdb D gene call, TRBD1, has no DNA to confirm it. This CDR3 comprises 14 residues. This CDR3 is CASRSQGWNTEAFF.

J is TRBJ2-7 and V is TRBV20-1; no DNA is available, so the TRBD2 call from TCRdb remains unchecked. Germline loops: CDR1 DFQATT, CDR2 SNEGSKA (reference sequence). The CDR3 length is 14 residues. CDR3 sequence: CSARGTSASYEQYF.

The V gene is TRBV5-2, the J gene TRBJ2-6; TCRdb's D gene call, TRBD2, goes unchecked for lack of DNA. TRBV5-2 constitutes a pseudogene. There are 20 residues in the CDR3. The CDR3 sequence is CASRPRDTGLAGDGANVLTF.

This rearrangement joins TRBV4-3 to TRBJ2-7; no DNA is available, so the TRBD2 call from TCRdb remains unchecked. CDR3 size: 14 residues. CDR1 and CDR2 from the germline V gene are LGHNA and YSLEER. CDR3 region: CASSPSGSSYEQYF.

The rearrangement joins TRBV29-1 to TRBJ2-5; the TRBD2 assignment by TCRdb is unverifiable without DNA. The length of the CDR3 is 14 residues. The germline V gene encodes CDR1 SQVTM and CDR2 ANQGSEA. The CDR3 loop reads CSVEWDGRVKTQYF.